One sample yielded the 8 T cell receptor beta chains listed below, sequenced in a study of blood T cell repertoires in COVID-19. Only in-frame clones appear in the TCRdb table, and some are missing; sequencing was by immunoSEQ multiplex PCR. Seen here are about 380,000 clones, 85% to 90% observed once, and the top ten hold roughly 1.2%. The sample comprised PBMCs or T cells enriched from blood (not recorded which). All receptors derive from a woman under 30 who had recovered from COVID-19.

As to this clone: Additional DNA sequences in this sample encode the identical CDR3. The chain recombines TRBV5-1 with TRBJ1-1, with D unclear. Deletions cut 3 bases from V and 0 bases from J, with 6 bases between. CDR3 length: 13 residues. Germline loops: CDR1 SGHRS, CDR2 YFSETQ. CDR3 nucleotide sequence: TGCGCCAGCAGCTCGGGAATGAACACTGAAGCTTTCTTT. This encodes CASSSGMNTEAFF. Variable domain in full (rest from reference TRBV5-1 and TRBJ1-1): KAGVTQTPRYLIKTRGQQVTLSCSPISGHRSVSWYQQTPGQGLQFLFEYFSETQRNKGNFPGRFSGRQFSNSRSEMNVSTLELGDSALYLCASSSGMNTEAFFGQGTRLTVV.

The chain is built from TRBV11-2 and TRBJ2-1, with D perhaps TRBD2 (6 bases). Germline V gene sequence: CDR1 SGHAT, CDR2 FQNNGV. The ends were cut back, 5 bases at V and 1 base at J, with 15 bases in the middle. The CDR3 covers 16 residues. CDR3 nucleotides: TGTGCCAGCAGCACAATGGGACTTGGGTCCTACAATGAGCAGTTCTTC. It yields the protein CASSTMGLGSYNEQFF.

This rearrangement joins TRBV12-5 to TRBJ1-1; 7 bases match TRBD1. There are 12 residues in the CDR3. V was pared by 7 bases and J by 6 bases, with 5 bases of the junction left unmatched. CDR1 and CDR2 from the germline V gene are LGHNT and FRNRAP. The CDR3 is CASAEGAAEAFF. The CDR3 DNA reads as TGTGCTAGTGCTGAGGGGGCTGCTGAAGCTTTCTTT.

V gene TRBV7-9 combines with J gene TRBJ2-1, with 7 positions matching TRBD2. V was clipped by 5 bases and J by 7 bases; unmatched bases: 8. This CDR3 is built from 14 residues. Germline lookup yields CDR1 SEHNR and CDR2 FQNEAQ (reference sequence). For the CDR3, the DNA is TGTGCCAGCAGCACTAGCGCCGCGAGGAATGAGCAGTTCTTC. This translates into CASSTSAARNEQFF.

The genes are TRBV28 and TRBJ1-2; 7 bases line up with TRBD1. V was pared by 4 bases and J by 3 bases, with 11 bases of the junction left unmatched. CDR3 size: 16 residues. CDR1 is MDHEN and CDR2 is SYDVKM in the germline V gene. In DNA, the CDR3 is TGTGCCAGCAGTTCACCCCCGGGCAGGGGGGACTATGGCTACACCTTC. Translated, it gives CASSSPPGRGDYGYTF.

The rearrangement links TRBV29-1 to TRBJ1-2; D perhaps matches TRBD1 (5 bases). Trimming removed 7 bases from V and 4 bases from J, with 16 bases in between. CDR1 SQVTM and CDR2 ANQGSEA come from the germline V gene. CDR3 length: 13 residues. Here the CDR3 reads CSADRRASYGYTF. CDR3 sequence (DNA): TGCAGCGCAGACAGAAGGGCGAGCTATGGCTACACCTTC.

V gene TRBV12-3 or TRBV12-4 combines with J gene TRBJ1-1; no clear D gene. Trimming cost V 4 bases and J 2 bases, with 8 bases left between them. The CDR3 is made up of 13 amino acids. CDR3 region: CASSWGGNTEAFF. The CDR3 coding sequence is TGTGCCAGCAGTTGGGGAGGAAACACTGAAGCTTTCTTT.

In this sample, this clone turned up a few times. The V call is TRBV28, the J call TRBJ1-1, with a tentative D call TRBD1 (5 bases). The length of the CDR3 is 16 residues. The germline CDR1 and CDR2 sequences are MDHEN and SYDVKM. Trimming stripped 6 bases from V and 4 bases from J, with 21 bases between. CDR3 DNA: TGTGCCAGCAGGCAAGGAGGGGAGGTAGGAAGCACTGAAGCTTTCTTT. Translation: CASRQGGEVGSTEAFF.